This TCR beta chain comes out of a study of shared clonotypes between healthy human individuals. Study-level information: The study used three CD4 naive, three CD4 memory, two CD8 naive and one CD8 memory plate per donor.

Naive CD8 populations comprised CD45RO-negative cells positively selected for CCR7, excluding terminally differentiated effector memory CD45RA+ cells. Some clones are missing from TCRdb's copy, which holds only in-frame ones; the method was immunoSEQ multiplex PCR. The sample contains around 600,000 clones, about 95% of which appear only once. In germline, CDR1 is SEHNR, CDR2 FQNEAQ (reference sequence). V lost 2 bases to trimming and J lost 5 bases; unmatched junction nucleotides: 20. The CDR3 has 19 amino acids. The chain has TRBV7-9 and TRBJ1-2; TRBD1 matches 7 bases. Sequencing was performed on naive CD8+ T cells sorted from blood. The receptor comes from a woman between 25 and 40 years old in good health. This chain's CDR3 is CASSLSPLGQTFNYYGYTF. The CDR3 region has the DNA TGTGCCAGCAGCTTAAGCCCTCTGGGACAGACTTTTAATTATTATGGCTACACCTTC.